The clone carrying this TCR beta chain was detected only a few times. Its target is not known. Germline V lookup: CDR1 MGHRA, CDR2 YSYEKL. V lost 3 bases, J lost 3 bases, and 15 bases lay in between. The CDR3 spans 16 residues. This record belongs to a study of molecular identifiers for immune sequencing clone quantification. Study-wide results and limits: Barcode sharing among identical TCR molecules could make large clones appear smaller. Jurkat TCR RNA spiked in from one cell could reportedly be detected among 1.1 million or so naive cells.

Previously described methods and listed TCR primers were used for bulk TCR libraries. One entry per CDR3 protein, called by TCRdb with MiXCR from the PCR reads. The sample has about 510,000 distinct CDR3 sequences; roughly 24% are singletons. The sequencing sample was made of naive CD8+ T cells from blood, with Jurkat cell RNA spiked in. Subset: FACS-sorted CD8+CD4-CCR7+CD45RA+ naive T cells. V gene TRBV4-1 combines with J gene TRBJ1-5; D is uncertain. This clonotype was sampled from a human donor in good health. Some libraries in this study had Jurkat cell RNA spiked in. The CDR3 sequence: CASSQTGPGYNQPQHF. The CDR3 nucleotides are TGCGCCAGCAGCCAGACGGGCCCCGGGTACAATCAGCCCCAGCATTTT.